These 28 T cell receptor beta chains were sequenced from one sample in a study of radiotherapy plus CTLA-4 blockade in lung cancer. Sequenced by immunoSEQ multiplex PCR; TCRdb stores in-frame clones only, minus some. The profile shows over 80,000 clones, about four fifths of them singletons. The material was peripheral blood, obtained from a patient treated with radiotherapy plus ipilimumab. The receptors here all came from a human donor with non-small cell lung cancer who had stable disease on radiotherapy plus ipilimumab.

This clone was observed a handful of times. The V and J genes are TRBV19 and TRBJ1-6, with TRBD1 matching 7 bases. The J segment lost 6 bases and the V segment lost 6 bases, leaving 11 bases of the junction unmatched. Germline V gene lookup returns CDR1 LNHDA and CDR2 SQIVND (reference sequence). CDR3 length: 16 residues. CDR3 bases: TGTGCCAGTAGCTTAAACCCACAGGGGTTTAATTCACCCCTCCACTTT. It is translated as CASSLNPQGFNSPLHF.

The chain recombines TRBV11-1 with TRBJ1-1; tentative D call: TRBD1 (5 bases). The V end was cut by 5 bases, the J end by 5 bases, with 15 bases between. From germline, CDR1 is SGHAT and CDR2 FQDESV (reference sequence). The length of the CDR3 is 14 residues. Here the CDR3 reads CASSIDSRGTEAFF. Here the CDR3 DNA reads TGTGCCAGCAGCATTGACAGCCGGGGGACTGAAGCTTTCTTT.

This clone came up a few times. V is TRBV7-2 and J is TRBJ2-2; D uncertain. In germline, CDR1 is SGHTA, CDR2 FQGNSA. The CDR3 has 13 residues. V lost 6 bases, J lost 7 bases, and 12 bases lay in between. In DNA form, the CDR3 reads TGTGCCAGCAGTTCAACCGGTATCGGGGAGCTGTTTTTT. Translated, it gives CASSSTGIGELFF.

The CDR3: CASSVSGTESQETQYF. CDR3 coding DNA: TGCGCCAGCAGCGTCTCCGGGACAGAATCGCAAGAGACCCAGTACTTC. V is TRBV5-1 and J is TRBJ2-5, with 7 bases fitting TRBD1. CDR1 is SGHRS and CDR2 is YFSETQ in the germline V gene. V trimming: 4 bases; J trimming: 2 bases; junction bases outside the gene matches: 11. The CDR3 has 16 amino acids.

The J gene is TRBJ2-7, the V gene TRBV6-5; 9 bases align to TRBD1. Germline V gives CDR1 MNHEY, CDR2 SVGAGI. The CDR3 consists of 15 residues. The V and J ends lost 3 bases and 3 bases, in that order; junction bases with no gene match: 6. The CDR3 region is CASSYGTGYGYEQYF. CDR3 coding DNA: TGTGCCAGCAGTTATGGGACAGGGTATGGCTACGAGCAGTACTTC.

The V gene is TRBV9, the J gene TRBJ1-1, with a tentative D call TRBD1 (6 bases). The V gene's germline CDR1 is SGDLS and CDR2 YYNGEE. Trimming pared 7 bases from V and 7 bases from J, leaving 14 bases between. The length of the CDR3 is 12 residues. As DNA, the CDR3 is TGTGCCAGCGGTTCAGGGGACGGTGAAGCTTTCTTT. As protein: CASGSGDGEAFF.

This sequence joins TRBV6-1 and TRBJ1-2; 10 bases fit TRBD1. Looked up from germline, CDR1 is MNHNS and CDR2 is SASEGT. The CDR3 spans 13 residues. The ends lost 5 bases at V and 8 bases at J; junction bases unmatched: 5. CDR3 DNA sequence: TGTGCCAGCAGTAGGGGACAGGGGTGGGGCTACACCTTC. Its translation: CASSRGQGWGYTF.

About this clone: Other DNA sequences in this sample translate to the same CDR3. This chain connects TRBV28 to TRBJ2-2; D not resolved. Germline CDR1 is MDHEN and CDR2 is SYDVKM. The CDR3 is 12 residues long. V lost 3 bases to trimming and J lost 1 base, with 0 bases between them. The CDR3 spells CASSLNTGELFF. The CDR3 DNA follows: TGTGCCAGCAGTTTGAACACCGGGGAGCTGTTTTTT.

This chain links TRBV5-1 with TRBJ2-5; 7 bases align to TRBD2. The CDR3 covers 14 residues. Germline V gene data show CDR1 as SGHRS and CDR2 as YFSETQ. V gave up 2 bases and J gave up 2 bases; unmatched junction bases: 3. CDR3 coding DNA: TGCGCCAGCAGCTTAACAGCGGGGCAAGAGACCCAGTACTTC. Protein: CASSLTAGQETQYF. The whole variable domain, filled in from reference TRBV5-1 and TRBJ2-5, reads KAGVTQTPRYLIKTRGQQVTLSCSPISGHRSVSWYQQTPGQGLQFLFEYFSETQRNKGNFPGRFSGRQFSNSRSEMNVSTLELGDSALYLCASSLTAGQETQYFGPGTRLLVL.

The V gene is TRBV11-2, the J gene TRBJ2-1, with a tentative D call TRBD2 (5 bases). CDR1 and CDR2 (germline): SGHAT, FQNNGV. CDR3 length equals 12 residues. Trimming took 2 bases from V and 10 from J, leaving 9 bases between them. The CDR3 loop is CASSLRREEQFF. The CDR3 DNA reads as TGTGCCAGCAGCTTAAGAAGGGAGGAGCAGTTCTTC.

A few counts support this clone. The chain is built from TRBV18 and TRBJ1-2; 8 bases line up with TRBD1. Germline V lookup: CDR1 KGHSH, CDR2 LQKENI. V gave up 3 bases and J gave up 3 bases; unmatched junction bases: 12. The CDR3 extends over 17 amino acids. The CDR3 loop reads CASSPPEPDRAHYGYTF. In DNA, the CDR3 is TGTGCCAGCTCACCGCCGGAGCCGGACAGGGCGCACTATGGCTACACCTTC.

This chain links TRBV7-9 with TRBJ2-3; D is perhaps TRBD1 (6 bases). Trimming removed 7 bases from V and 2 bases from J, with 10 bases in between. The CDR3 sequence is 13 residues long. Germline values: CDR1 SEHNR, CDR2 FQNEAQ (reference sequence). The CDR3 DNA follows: TGTGCCAGCATAGTGGGGGCCACAGATACGCAGTATTTT. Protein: CASIVGATDTQYF.

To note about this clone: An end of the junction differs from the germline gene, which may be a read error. The CDR3 is CVSSLISSYNSPLHF. CDR3 nucleotides: TGTGTCAGCAGTTTAATTAGCTCCTATAATTCACCCCTCCACTTT. The gene calls are TRBV27 and TRBJ1-6; no definite D call. The CDR3 has 15 amino acids. Per the germline V gene, CDR1 is MNHEY and CDR2 is SMNVEV (reference sequence).

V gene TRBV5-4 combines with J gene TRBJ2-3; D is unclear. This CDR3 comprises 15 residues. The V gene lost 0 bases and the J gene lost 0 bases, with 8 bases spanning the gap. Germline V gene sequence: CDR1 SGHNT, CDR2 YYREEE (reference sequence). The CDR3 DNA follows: TGTGCCAGCAGCTTGGGTCGGTCTAGCACAGATACGCAGTATTTT. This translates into CASSLGRSSTDTQYF.

CDR3 nucleotide sequence: TGTGCCAGCAGCGGTAGCGGGGGGAATTACAATGAGCAGTTCTTC. This gives the protein CASSGSGGNYNEQFF. The chain uses TRBV28 and TRBJ2-1; 10 bases are shared with TRBD2. Germline CDR1 MDHEN, CDR2 SYDVKM. With 6 bases clipped from V and 4 bases from J, the junction kept 6 bases outside the gene matches. The CDR3 has 15 amino acids.

The CDR3 DNA sequence: TGTGCCAGCAGCGGGGGTTACGAGGGTAGGGGCACTGAAGCTTTCTTT. Its protein product is CASSGGYEGRGTEAFF. The chain couples TRBV7-8 to TRBJ1-1; a weak D match, TRBD1 (5 bases). This CDR3 comprises 16 residues. The germline V gene has CDR1 SGHVS and CDR2 FQNEAQ. Trimming shortened V by 5 bases and J by 4 bases, and 20 bases separated the two germline ends.

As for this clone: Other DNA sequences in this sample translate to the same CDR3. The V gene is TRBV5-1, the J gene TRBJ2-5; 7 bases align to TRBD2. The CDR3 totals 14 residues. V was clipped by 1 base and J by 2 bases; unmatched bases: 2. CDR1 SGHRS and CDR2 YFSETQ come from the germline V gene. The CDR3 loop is CASSLWGGQETQYF. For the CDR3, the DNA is TGCGCCAGCAGCTTGTGGGGGGGTCAAGAGACCCAGTACTTC.

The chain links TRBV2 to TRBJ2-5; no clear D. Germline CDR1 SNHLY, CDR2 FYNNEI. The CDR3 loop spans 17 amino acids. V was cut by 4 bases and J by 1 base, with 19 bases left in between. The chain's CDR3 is CASSGEQQHLRQETQYF. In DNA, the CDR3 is TGTGCCAGCAGTGGAGAACAACAGCATCTCCGCCAAGAGACCCAGTACTTC.

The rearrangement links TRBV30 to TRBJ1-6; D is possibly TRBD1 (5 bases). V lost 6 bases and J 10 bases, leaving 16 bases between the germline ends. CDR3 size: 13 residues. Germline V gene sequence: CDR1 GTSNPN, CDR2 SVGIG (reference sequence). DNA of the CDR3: TGTGCCTGTCAGGGTACATCTGGATCACCCCTCCACTTT. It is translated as CACQGTSGSPLHF.

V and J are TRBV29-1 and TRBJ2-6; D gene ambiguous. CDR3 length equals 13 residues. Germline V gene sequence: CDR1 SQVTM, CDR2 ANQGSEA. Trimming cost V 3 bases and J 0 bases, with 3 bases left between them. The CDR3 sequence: CSVERSGANVLTF. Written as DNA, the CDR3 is TGCAGCGTTGAGCGCTCTGGGGCCAACGTCCTGACTTTC.

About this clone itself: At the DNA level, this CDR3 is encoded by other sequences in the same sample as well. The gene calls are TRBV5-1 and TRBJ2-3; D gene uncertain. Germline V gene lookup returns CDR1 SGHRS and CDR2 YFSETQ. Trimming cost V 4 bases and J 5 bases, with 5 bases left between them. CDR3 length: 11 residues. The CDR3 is CASSLEDTQYF. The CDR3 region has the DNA TGCGCCAGCAGCCTCGAAGATACGCAGTATTTT.

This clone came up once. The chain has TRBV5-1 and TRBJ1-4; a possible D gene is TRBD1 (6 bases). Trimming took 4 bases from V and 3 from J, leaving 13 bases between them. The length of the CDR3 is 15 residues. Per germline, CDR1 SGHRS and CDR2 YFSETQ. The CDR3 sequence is CASSATGIANEKLFF. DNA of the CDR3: TGCGCCAGCAGCGCCACAGGGATAGCTAATGAAAAACTGTTTTTT.

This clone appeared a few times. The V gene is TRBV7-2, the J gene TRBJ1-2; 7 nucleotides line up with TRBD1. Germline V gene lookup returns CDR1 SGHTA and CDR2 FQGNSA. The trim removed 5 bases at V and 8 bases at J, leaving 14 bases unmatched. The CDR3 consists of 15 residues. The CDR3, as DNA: TGTGCCAGCAGCCCTATTCACAGAGGGGGCGCCGGCTACACCTTC. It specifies CASSPIHRGGAGYTF. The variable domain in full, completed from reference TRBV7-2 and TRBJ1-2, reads GAGVSQSPSNKVTEKGKDVELRCDPISGHTALYWYRQSLGQGLEFLIYFQGNSAPDKSGLPSDRFSAERTGGSVSTLTIQRTQQEDSAVYLCASSPIHRGGAGYTFGSGTRLTVV.

The CDR3 reads CASSPLAGGADTQYF. DNA of the CDR3: TGTGCCAGCAGCCCCCTAGCGGGGGGGGCAGATACGCAGTATTTT. This rearrangement joins TRBV7-3 to TRBJ2-3; 12 positions agree with TRBD2. The CDR3 is 15 residues long. V trimming: 5 bases; J trimming: 4 bases; junction bases outside the gene matches: 4. Germline lookup yields CDR1 SGHTA and CDR2 FQGTGA. Supplemented by reference TRBV7-3 and TRBJ2-3, the full variable domain reads GAGVSQTPSNKVTEKGKYVELRCDPISGHTALYWYRQSLGQGPEFLIYFQGTGAADDSGLPNDRFFAVRPEGSVSTLKIQRTERGDSAVYLCASSPLAGGADTQYFGPGTRLTVL.

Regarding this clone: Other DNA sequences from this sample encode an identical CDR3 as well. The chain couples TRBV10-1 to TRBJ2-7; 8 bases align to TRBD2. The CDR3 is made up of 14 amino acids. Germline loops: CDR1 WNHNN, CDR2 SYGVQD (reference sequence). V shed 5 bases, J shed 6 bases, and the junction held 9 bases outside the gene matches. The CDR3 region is CASSPGGVPTEQYF. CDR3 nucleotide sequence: TGCGCCAGCAGTCCGGGGGGGGTACCGACCGAGCAGTACTTC.

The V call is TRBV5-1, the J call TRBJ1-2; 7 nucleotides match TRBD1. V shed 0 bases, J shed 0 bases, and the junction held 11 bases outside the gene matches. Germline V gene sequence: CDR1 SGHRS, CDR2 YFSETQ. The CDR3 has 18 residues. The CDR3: CASSLVSPSTGSNYGYTF. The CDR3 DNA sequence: TGCGCCAGCAGCTTGGTATCCCCATCGACAGGGTCTAACTATGGCTACACCTTC.

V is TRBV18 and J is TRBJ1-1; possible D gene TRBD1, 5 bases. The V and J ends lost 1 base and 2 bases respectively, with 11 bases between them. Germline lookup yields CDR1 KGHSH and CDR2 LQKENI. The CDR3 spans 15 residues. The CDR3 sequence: CASSPRWGTNTEAFF. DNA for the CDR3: TGTGCCAGCTCACCACGGTGGGGGACCAACACTGAAGCTTTCTTT. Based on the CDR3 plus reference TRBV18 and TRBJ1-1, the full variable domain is NAGVMQNPRHLVRRRGQEARLRCSPMKGHSHVYWYRQLPEEGLKFMVYLQKENIIDESGMPKERFSAEFPKEGPSILRIQQVVRGDSAAYFCASSPRWGTNTEAFFGQGTRLTVV.

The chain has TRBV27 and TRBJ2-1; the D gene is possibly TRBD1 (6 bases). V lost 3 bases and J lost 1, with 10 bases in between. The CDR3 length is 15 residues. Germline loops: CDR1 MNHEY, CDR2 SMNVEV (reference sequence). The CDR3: CASSFQGGSYNEQFF. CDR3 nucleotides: TGTGCCAGCAGTTTTCAAGGGGGATCCTACAATGAGCAGTTCTTC.